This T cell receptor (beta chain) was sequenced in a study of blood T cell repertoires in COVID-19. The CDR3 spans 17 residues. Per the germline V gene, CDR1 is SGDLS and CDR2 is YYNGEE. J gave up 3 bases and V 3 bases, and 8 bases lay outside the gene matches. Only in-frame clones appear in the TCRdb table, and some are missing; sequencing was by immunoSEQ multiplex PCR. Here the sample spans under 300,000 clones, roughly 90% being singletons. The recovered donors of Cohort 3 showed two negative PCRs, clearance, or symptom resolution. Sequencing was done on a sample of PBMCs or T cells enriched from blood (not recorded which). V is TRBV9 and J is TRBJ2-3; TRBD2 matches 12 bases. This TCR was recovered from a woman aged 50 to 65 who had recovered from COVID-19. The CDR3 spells CASSASGRARFTDTQYF. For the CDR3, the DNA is TGTGCCAGCAGCGCTAGCGGGAGGGCCAGATTTACAGATACGCAGTATTTT.